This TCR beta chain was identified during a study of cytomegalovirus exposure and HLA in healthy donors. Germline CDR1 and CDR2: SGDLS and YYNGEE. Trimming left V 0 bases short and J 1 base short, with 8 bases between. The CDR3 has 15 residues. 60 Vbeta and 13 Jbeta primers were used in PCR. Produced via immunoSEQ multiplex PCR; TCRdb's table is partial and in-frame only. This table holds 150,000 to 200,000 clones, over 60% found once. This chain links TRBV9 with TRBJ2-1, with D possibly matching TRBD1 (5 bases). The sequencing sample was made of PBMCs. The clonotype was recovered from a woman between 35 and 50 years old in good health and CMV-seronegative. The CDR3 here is CASSVVGASYNEQFF. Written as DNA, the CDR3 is TGTGCCAGCAGCGTAGTAGGGGCTTCCTACAATGAGCAGTTCTTC.